The 30 T cell receptor beta chains below all came from one sample that was sequenced in a study of memory CD4+ T cells and cytomegalovirus serostatus. Single viable CD3+CD4+CD8-CD45RO+ cells were sorted as the memory CD4+ T cells. Profiling relied on immunoSEQ multiplex PCR, and the TCRdb table lists in-frame clones only, not all of them. Of some 50,000 clones in the sample, around 78% were seen once. Sequenced material: memory CD4+ T cells from blood. The receptors shown here come from an adult in good health and CMV-seronegative.

The chain has TRBV5-6 and TRBJ1-1; TRBD1 aligns across 8 bases. Losses at the gene ends were 2 bases for V and 2 bases for J; bases not matched to a gene: 5. Per the germline V gene, CDR1 is SGHDT and CDR2 is YYEEEE. This CDR3 region has 15 residues. The CDR3 coding sequence is TGTGCCAGCAGCTTCCGGGACAGGCTTAACACTGAAGCTTTCTTT. Encoded protein: CASSFRDRLNTEAFF.

The rearrangement links TRBV10-2 to TRBJ2-3, with TRBD2 matching 8 bases. V dropped 4 bases and J dropped 2; count of bases not matched to a gene: 11. Germline V CDR1 and CDR2: WSHSY, SAAADI. The CDR3 runs to 17 residues. The CDR3 DNA follows: TGCGCCAGCAGTGGCGGTAGAGGCGGGAGGTACACAGATACGCAGTATTTT. Translation gives CASSGGRGGRYTDTQYF.

The chain employs TRBV6-5 and TRBJ1-2; the match to TRBD1 covers 11 bases. V lost 5 bases, J lost 6 bases, and 5 bases stayed unmatched. This CDR3 spans 14 amino acids. Germline assignment: CDR1 MNHEY and CDR2 SVGAGI. CDR3 amino acids: CASSPDRGQNGYTF. In DNA form, the CDR3 reads TGTGCCAGCAGTCCGGACAGGGGGCAGAATGGCTACACCTTC.

The chain couples TRBV6-6 to TRBJ2-1; D assignment may be TRBD1 or TRBD2 (5 bases each). The CDR3 covers 15 residues. Germline V CDR1 and CDR2: MNHNY, SVGAGI (reference sequence). The V end lost 2 bases, the J end lost 2 bases, and 10 bases lay between the germline ends. In DNA, the CDR3 is TGTGCCAGCAGTTACGAGGGGTACCCCTACAATGAGCAGTTCTTC. This gives the protein CASSYEGYPYNEQFF.

The V and J genes are TRBV19 and TRBJ1-5; 7 bases line up with TRBD1. The V segment lost 5 bases and the J segment 13 bases; nucleotides outside the gene matches: 8. This CDR3 has 12 residues. From germline, CDR1 is LNHDA and CDR2 SQIVND (reference sequence). Here the CDR3 reads CASSVQGSKQHF. The CDR3 DNA follows: TGTGCCAGTAGTGTACAGGGGTCAAAGCAGCATTTT.

This clone was seen just once. The chain recombines TRBV19 with TRBJ2-2; TRBD1 matches 11 bases. CDR1 and CDR2 (germline): LNHDA, SQIVND (reference sequence). The V gene end was trimmed by 2 bases and the J gene end by 7 bases; junction bases not matched to a gene: 3. CDR3 length: 15 amino acids. The CDR3 sequence is CASSITGTGGGELFF. The CDR3 DNA reads as TGTGCCAGTAGTATAACCGGGACAGGGGGCGGGGAGCTGTTTTTT.

This clone has just one count. The rearrangement uses TRBV5-8 and TRBJ2-6, with no clear D. The CDR3 consists of 13 residues. The germline gives CDR1 SGHTS, CDR2 YDEGEE. V lost 2 bases and J 3 bases, leaving 3 bases between the germline ends. The CDR3 DNA reads as TGTGCCAGCAGCTTTAGTGGGGCCAACGTCCTGACTTTC. As protein: CASSFSGANVLTF.

CDR3 bases: TGTGCCAGTGGGGTCGCGCTCCTCTACAATGAGCAGTTCTTC. Amino acid sequence: CASGVALLYNEQFF. The chain has TRBV19 and TRBJ2-1; D gene ambiguous. The V and J ends lost 8 bases and 3 bases respectively, with 14 bases between them. The V gene's germline CDR1 is LNHDA and CDR2 SQIVND (reference sequence). The CDR3 extends over 14 amino acids. The full variable domain, rest sourced from reference TRBV19 and TRBJ2-1, is DGGITQSPKYLFRKEGQNVTLSCEQNLNHDAMYWYRQDPGQGLRLIYYSQIVNDFQKGDIAEGYSVSREKKESFPLTVTSAQKNPTAFYLCASGVALLYNEQFFGPGTRLTVL.

The chain uses TRBV7-2 and TRBJ2-7, with TRBD2 identical over 11 bases. The CDR3 sequence is 16 residues long. Germline loops: CDR1 SGHTA, CDR2 FQGNSA. Losses at the gene ends were 4 bases for V and 3 bases for J; bases not matched to a gene: 8. CDR3 in amino acids: CASSSTRLAGNYEQYF. The CDR3, as DNA: TGTGCCAGCAGCTCGACACGACTAGCGGGAAACTACGAGCAGTACTTC.

The rearrangement links TRBV7-9 to TRBJ2-2, with D possibly being TRBD1 (5 bases). The CDR3 has 17 amino acids. Germline V gene sequence: CDR1 SEHNR, CDR2 FQNEAQ (reference sequence). V was trimmed by 0 bases and J by 0 bases, leaving 11 bases between them. CDR3 bases: TGTGCCAGCAGCTTAGCGGCGGCAGGGACGAACACCGGGGAGCTGTTTTTT. Residues: CASSLAAAGTNTGELFF.

There are a few counts of this clone. The rearrangement uses TRBV30 and TRBJ1-5, with D unclear. With 0 bases removed from V and 3 bases from J, the gap between germline ends came to 9 bases. CDR1 and CDR2 (germline): GTSNPN, SVGIG (reference sequence). The CDR3 covers 14 residues. CDR3 amino acids: CAWSVGRTNQPQHF. The CDR3 nucleotides are TGTGCCTGGAGTGTAGGCAGGACCAATCAGCCCCAGCATTTT.

Details on this clone: The sample holds other DNA sequences that translate to the same CDR3. The rearrangement links TRBV5-6 to TRBJ2-7, with D possibly TRBD2 on 5 matching bases. V was pared by 0 bases and J by 4 bases, with 8 bases between. The CDR3 is 13 amino acids. Germline V gene lookup returns CDR1 SGHDT and CDR2 YYEEEE. CDR3 sequence reads: CASSLGRTYEQYF. Written as DNA, the CDR3 is TGTGCCAGCAGCTTGGGCAGGACTTACGAGCAGTACTTC.

This clone occurred once. The CDR3 is CASSPLGGGRSETQYF. The DNA of the CDR3 is TGTGCCAGCAGCCCCCTAGGGGGGGGGCGATCAGAGACCCAGTACTTC. J is TRBJ2-5 and V is TRBV5-4; a weak D match, TRBD2 (7 bases). Germline assignment: CDR1 SGHNT and CDR2 YYREEE (reference sequence). Between the trimmed V and J ends, which lost 4 bases and 4 bases, there was a span of 20 bases. The CDR3 consists of 16 residues.

V usage is TRBV28 and J usage is TRBJ1-4; no clear D gene. The CDR3 has 13 amino acids. CDR1 is MDHEN, CDR2 SYDVKM, per germline. The V end lost 2 bases, the J end lost 8 bases, and 9 bases lay between the germline ends. In DNA, the CDR3 is TGTGCCAGCAGTTTAGGCAGGTGGGAAAAACTGTTTTTT. Protein product: CASSLGRWEKLFF.

This chain connects TRBV28 to TRBJ2-1; D not certain. V lost 6 bases and J lost 2, with 14 bases in between. The CDR3 has 15 residues. The V gene's germline CDR1 is MDHEN and CDR2 SYDVKM. CDR3 DNA: TGTGCCAGCAGCGTCGGGCTAAATACCTACAATGAGCAGTTCTTC. Protein: CASSVGLNTYNEQFF.

This clone occurred a few times. Other nucleotide sequences in the sample specify the same CDR3. This chain links TRBV5-1 with TRBJ1-2; tentatively, D is TRBD1 (5 bases). CDR3 length: 13 residues. Germline lookup yields CDR1 SGHRS and CDR2 YFSETQ. V gave up 1 base and J gave up 3 bases, with 7 bases separating them. As DNA, the CDR3 is TGCGCCAGCAGCTTGAGAGGGGACTATGGCTACACCTTC. Amino acids: CASSLRGDYGYTF.

The chain joins TRBV28 to TRBJ1-1; D may be TRBD1 (5 bases). Trimming removed 5 bases from V and 5 bases from J, with 12 bases in between. Germline values: CDR1 MDHEN, CDR2 SYDVKM. There are 13 residues in the CDR3. The DNA of the CDR3 is TGTGCCAGCAGTCTCCAGGGATGGACTGAAGCTTTCTTT. Amino acids: CASSLQGWTEAFF.

Note on this clone: The junction does not match germline at one end; this may be a read error. The chain combines TRBV7-7 with TRBJ2-5; no firm D call. From germline, CDR1 is SSHAT and CDR2 FNYEAQ (reference sequence). This CDR3 spans 15 amino acids. CDR3 sequence reads: CASSLVGGIQETQYF. For the CDR3, the DNA is TGTGCTAGCAGCTTAGTTGGCGGTATCCAAGAGACCCAGTACTTC.

This rearrangement joins TRBV2 to TRBJ2-1; D is perhaps TRBD2 (7 bases). The CDR3 loop spans 14 amino acids. Trimming stripped 11 bases from V and 4 bases from J, with 18 bases between. Germline-derived CDR1 and CDR2 are SNHLY and FYNNEI. Here the CDR3 reads CAGGSRGGYNEQFF. CDR3 nucleotide sequence: TGTGCCGGTGGGAGTAGGGGGGGTTACAATGAGCAGTTCTTC.

The chain links TRBV7-2 to TRBJ2-7; D is tentatively TRBD1 or TRBD2 (5 bases each). Germline V gene lookup returns CDR1 SGHTA and CDR2 FQGNSA. The CDR3 loop spans 16 amino acids. Trimming removed 5 bases from V and 2 bases from J, with 19 bases in between. The CDR3 is CASSRGLGVGTYEQYF. The CDR3 DNA follows: TGTGCCAGCAGCCGAGGTTTGGGGGTCGGAACCTACGAGCAGTACTTC.

V is TRBV5-5 and J is TRBJ1-2; the D is unclear. The CDR3 has 18 residues. Trimming shortened V by 0 bases and J by 2 bases, and 20 bases separated the two germline ends. Germline assignment: CDR1 SGHKS and CDR2 YYEKEE (reference sequence). The DNA of the CDR3 is TGTGCCAGCAGCTTGGCCCTGGCAGATAGATTCGAGAACTATGGCTACACCTTC. Its protein product is CASSLALADRFENYGYTF.

The chain couples TRBV2 to TRBJ2-4; possibly TRBD1 or TRBD2 for D (5 bases each). Germline CDR1 and CDR2: SNHLY and FYNNEI. The CDR3 runs 14 residues. The V end was cut by 4 bases, the J end by 1 base, with 8 bases between. This chain's CDR3 is CASSGGVAKNIQYF. CDR3 DNA sequence: TGTGCCAGCAGTGGAGGGGTTGCCAAAAACATTCAGTACTTC.

The chain combines TRBV9 with TRBJ2-2; TRBD2 is a possible D gene (6 bases). Trimming took 4 bases from V and 0 from J, leaving 16 bases between them. The CDR3 consists of 17 residues. The germline CDR1 and CDR2 sequences are SGDLS and YYNGEE. CDR3 residues: CASSLPRRVSNTGELFF. The CDR3 DNA follows: TGTGCCAGCAGCCTCCCCAGGAGGGTTTCGAACACCGGGGAGCTGTTTTTT.

The CDR3 DNA reads TGTGCCACCAGCAGGGAGCCAGGGCGGTACGAGCAGTACTTC. As protein: CATSREPGRYEQYF. This sequence joins TRBV15 and TRBJ2-7; the D gene is possibly TRBD1 (5 bases). Germline CDR1 and CDR2: LNHNV and YYDKDF (reference sequence). Between the trimmed V and J ends, which lost 3 bases and 4 bases, there was a span of 13 bases. The CDR3 sequence is 14 residues long.

The rearrangement uses TRBV29-1 and TRBJ2-7; D may match TRBD1 or TRBD2 (5 bases each). The CDR3 spans 15 residues. Deletions cut 6 bases from V and 5 bases from J, with 23 bases between. Looked up from germline, CDR1 is SQVTM and CDR2 is ANQGSEA. CDR3 amino acids: CSVVDQLGDLDEQYF. CDR3 coding DNA: TGCAGCGTCGTTGACCAACTGGGGGATCTCGACGAGCAGTACTTC.

This clone was observed once. This sequence joins TRBV29-1 and TRBJ1-2, with 8 positions matching TRBD1. CDR1 SQVTM and CDR2 ANQGSEA come from the germline V gene. J lost 8 bases, V lost 1 base, and 9 bases had no gene match. The CDR3 contains 14 residues. CDR3 protein: CSVEVRRGQGGYTF. DNA of the CDR3: TGCAGCGTTGAAGTTCGCAGGGGGCAGGGAGGCTACACCTTC.

This clone was observed a few times. V usage is TRBV5-4 and J usage is TRBJ1-1, with TRBD1 as a possible D gene (5 bases). Germline CDR1 is SGHNT and CDR2 is YYREEE (reference sequence). Trimming stripped 0 bases from V and 4 bases from J, with 16 bases between. This CDR3 has 16 amino acids. The DNA of the CDR3 is TGTGCCAGCAGCTTGGGGGGCGTAGCGGGAAGCACTGAAGCTTTCTTT. Protein sequence: CASSLGGVAGSTEAFF.

The rearrangement joins TRBV28 to TRBJ2-1, with a possible D match to TRBD1 (6 bases). Trimming took off 5 bases at V and 10 bases at J, with 12 bases between the two ends. The CDR3 runs 12 residues. CDR1 and CDR2 (germline): MDHEN, SYDVKM. CDR3 region: CASSPGALEQFF. The DNA of the CDR3 is TGTGCCAGCAGTCCAGGGGCGCTCGAGCAGTTCTTC.

V gene TRBV5-1 combines with J gene TRBJ1-1; possible D gene TRBD1, 6 bases. Germline V gives CDR1 SGHRS, CDR2 YFSETQ. Between the trimmed V and J ends, which lost 0 bases and 5 bases, there was a span of 14 bases. The CDR3 loop spans 15 amino acids. The CDR3 reads CASSLDSGGRTEAFF. The CDR3 nucleotides read TGCGCCAGCAGCTTGGATTCGGGGGGCCGAACTGAAGCTTTCTTT.

This clone was counted once. The chain combines TRBV5-1 with TRBJ2-4; weak D call: TRBD1 (5 bases). Germline V gene data show CDR1 as SGHRS and CDR2 as YFSETQ. Between the trimmed V and J ends, which lost 5 bases and 0 bases, there was a span of 9 bases. This CDR3 is 14 amino acids long. Written as DNA, the CDR3 is TGCGCCAGCAGTCCGACAGTAGCCAAAAACATTCAGTACTTC. It specifies CASSPTVAKNIQYF.